A selection of T cell receptor beta chains follows, all from one sample in a study of Ad26.COV2.S vaccination and SARS-CoV-2 variants. The data were produced by immunoSEQ multiplex PCR, yet TCRdb's version contains in-frame clones alone and is incomplete. This sample has 350,000 to 450,000 clones, with under 90% found just once. The sample here was peripheral blood, taken in a trial of Ad26.COV2.S vaccine versus placebo. These receptors came from a person between 18 and 65 years old who received the Ad26.COV2.S COVID-19 vaccine or a placebo. Both conserved end residues are part of each CDR3. D genes are given only for firm matches. Clone size, where shown, is once, few, many, or a class for clones that have expanded.

TRBJ1-6	few	TRBD1	TRBV9	CASSYGQGTAPLHF	TGTGCCAGCAGCTACGGACAGGGGACGGCACCCCTCCACTTT
TRBJ2-7	once	TRBD2	TRBV7-2	CASTPRGLAGGEQYF	TGTGCCAGCACCCCGAGGGGACTAGCGGGAGGCGAGCAGTACTTC
TRBJ2-7	-	-	TRBV6-1	CASSEILAGRYEQYF	TGTGCCAGCAGTGAAATCCTGGCAGGCCGCTACGAGCAGTACTTC
TRBJ2-1	few	-	TRBV11-2	CASSGLANEQFF	TGTGCCAGCTCGGGATTGGCCAATGAGCAGTTCTTC
TRBJ2-1	-	TRBD2	TRBV13	CASSFTWTSVERSSYNEQFF	TGTGCCAGCAGCTTTACTTGGACTAGCGTCGAGAGGAGCTCCTACAATGAGCAGTTCTTC
TRBJ1-1	-	-	TRBV3-1/TRBV3-2	CASSQGARKNTEAFF	TGTGCCAGCAGCCAAGGGGCGAGGAAGAACACTGAAGCTTTCTTT
TRBJ1-6	-	-	TRBV5-1	CASSLTSSPLHF	TGCGCCAGCAGCCTTACGTCCTCACCCCTCCACTTT
TRBJ2-4	-	-	TRBV11-3	CASSLLFSAHIQYF	TGTGCCAGCAGCTTACTATTTTCAGCCCACATTCAGTACTTC
TRBJ1-1	-	-	TRBV15	CATSRDRGPNTEAFF	TGTGCCACCAGCAGAGACCGGGGCCCCAACACTGAAGCTTTCTTT
TRBJ1-2	once	-	TRBV5-4	CASSPSPDGYYGYTF	TGTGCCAGCAGCCCAAGCCCCGACGGCTACTATGGCTACACCTTC
TRBJ1-3	few	TRBD1	TRBV7-2	CASSIQGSGNTIYF	TGTGCCAGCAGCATACAGGGGAGTGGGAACACCATATATTTT
TRBJ2-1	-	-	TRBV11-1	CASSPGRMSPYNEQFF	TGTGCCAGCAGCCCTGGACGGATGTCCCCCTACAATGAGCAGTTCTTC
TRBJ2-5	-	TRBD2	TRBV10-3	CALTSGGAGKKTQYF	TGTGCTTTGACTAGCGGGGGGGCGGGAAAAAAGACCCAGTACTTC
TRBJ1-1	-	-	TRBV5-1	CASSHRGGRISEAFF	TGCGCCAGCAGCCATCGAGGGGGGCGAATTTCCGAAGCTTTCTTT
TRBJ1-1	-	-	TRBV7-2	CASSLGHLNTEAFF	TGTGCCAGCAGCCTCGGGCACCTGAACACTGAAGCTTTCTTT
TRBJ2-3	-	-	TRBV5-6	CASSSTRGSDTQYF	TGTGCCAGCAGCTCGACTCGGGGGTCCGATACGCAGTATTTT
TRBJ2-5	-	-	TRBV10-1	CASSSRGMETQYF	TGCGCCAGCAGTTCCAGGGGCATGGAGACCCAGTACTTC
TRBJ2-1	-	TRBD2	TRBV29-1	CSVHRTGGNEQFF	TGCAGCGTCCACCGGACGGGGGGCAATGAGCAGTTCTTC
TRBJ1-3	-	-	TRBV11-2	CASSFSPGSGNTIYF	TGTGCCAGCAGCTTTTCTCCAGGCTCTGGAAACACCATATATTTT
TRBJ2-6	-	-	TRBV7-9	CASSFWAALRGANVLTF	TGTGCCAGCAGCTTTTGGGCGGCTCTGAGGGGGGCCAACGTCCTGACTTTC
TRBJ2-7	few	TRBD1	TRBV27	CASKQGGHEQYF	TGTGCCAGCAAACAGGGGGGTCACGAGCAGTACTTC
TRBJ1-3	-	-	TRBV5-1	CASSQGHSGNTIYF	TGCGCCAGCAGCCAAGGACATTCCGGAAACACCATATATTTT
TRBJ1-5	-	TRBD1	TRBV24-1	CATSVPGTGLRGNQPQHF	TGTGCCACCAGTGTCCCCGGGACAGGGCTTCGGGGCAATCAGCCCCAGCATTTT
TRBJ1-2	-	TRBD1	TRBV25-1	CASSSDRVDGYTF	TGTGCCAGCTCATCGGACAGGGTCGATGGCTACACCTTC
TRBJ1-5	-	-	TRBV4-3	CASSQDFSQGYSNQPQHF	TGCGCCAGCAGCCAAGATTTCTCCCAGGGGTATAGCAATCAGCCCCAGCATTTT
TRBJ2-2	once	TRBD2	TRBV5-1	CASSLGLADTGELFF	TGCGCCAGCAGCCTGGGACTAGCAGACACCGGGGAGCTGTTTTTT
TRBJ2-2	many	TRBD1	TRBV6-1	CASSDERGTGAGELFF	TGTGCCAGCAGTGACGAACGTGGGACAGGGGCCGGGGAGCTGTTTTTT
TRBJ2-7	-	-	TRBV5-1	CASSWRGGNYEQYF	TGCGCCAGCAGCTGGAGGGGGGGAAACTACGAGCAGTACTTC
TRBJ1-2	-	-	TRBV2	CASGTGPLLGYTF	TGTGCCAGCGGAACAGGGCCCCTTCTTGGATACACCTTC
TRBJ1-2	-	TRBD1	TRBV19	CASSRIGQGNYGYTF	TGTGCCAGTAGTCGCATTGGACAGGGCAACTATGGCTACACCTTC
TRBJ2-7	-	-	TRBV20-1	CSASETYEQYF	TGCAGTGCTAGCGAAACCTACGAGCAGTACTTC
TRBJ2-7	-	-	TRBV3-1/TRBV3-2	CASSQEAGREQYF	TGTGCCAGCAGCCAAGAGGCAGGGAGGGAGCAGTACTTC
TRBJ1-1	-	-	TRBV29-1	CSVPTSGTSNTEAFF	TGCAGCGTACCAACCTCCGGGACATCGAACACTGAAGCTTTCTTT
TRBJ1-2	-	TRBD1	TRBV5-4	CASRFRDREWQGYTF	TGTGCCAGCAGATTCCGGGACAGGGAGTGGCAGGGCTACACCTTC
TRBJ2-2	-	-	TRBV19	CASSWRASPTIGELFF	TGTGCCAGTAGTTGGAGGGCTTCCCCAACGATCGGGGAGCTGTTTTTT
TRBJ2-1	-	-	TRBV28	CASSSSGPKGNEQFF	TGTGCCAGCAGTTCGTCGGGCCCGAAGGGCAATGAGCAGTTCTTC
TRBJ1-2	-	TRBD1	TRBV7-2	CASRRTPGQGRGYTF	TGTGCCAGCAGACGTACGCCGGGACAGGGCCGGGGCTACACCTTC
TRBJ1-1	-	-	TRBV11-3	CASSLYGQGTTEAFF	TGTGCCAGCAGCTTATATGGGCAGGGGACCACTGAAGCTTTCTTT
TRBJ2-2	-	-	TRBV19	CASSLWEWTGELFF	TGTGCCAGTAGTCTGTGGGAGTGGACCGGGGAGCTGTTTTTT
TRBJ2-7	-	TRBD2	TRBV5-4	CASSFPTSGRSHEQYF	TGTGCCAGCAGCTTCCCGACTAGCGGGAGGTCCCACGAGCAGTACTTC
TRBJ2-1	-	-	TRBV11-2	CASEVGIPPANEQFF	TGTGCCAGCGAAGTCGGCATCCCCCCGGCGAATGAGCAGTTCTTC
TRBJ2-3	-	-	TRBV19	CASSASGGQVSTDTQYF	TGTGCCAGTAGTGCCTCGGGGGGACAGGTTAGCACAGATACGCAGTATTTT
TRBJ1-1	-	-	TRBV4-1	CASSGTGATEAFF	TGCGCCAGCAGCGGAACGGGGGCAACTGAAGCTTTCTTT
TRBJ1-1	-	-	TRBV19	CASSIMGGTEAFF	TGTGCCAGTAGTATTATGGGGGGGACTGAAGCTTTCTTT
TRBJ2-3	-	-	TRBV13	CASSLGLLDTQYF	TGTGCCAGCAGCTTAGGACTGCTAGATACGCAGTATTTT
TRBJ2-5	-	-	TRBV5-8	CASSGGEWYQETQYF	TGTGCCAGCAGCGGGGGCGAATGGTACCAAGAGACCCAGTACTTC
TRBJ1-2	-	-	TRBV12-5	CASGSLPNYGYTF	TGTGCTAGTGGTTCACTCCCAAATTATGGCTACACCTTC
TRBJ1-4	-	-	TRBV19	CASEKTSFGGNEKLFF	TGTGCCAGTGAGAAGACCTCTTTCGGGGGTAATGAAAAACTGTTTTTT